This is a list of T cell receptor beta chains from one sample in a study of T cell repertoires in cytomegalovirus infection. Their antigen targets remain unknown. TCRdb used MiXCR to reprocess the reads, holding one entry per CDR3 protein. Of roughly 49,000 distinct CDR3 sequences detected, 20% to 25% appear once; the ten largest clones hold approximately 90%. The specimen comprised CD8+ T cells from cultured PBMCs, sampled from culture after CMV antigen stimulation. The receptors were sampled from a human donor in good health (CMV status not recorded). Some clones in this sample may be carry-over from other donors' samples. CDR3s include the opening cysteine and the closing phenylalanine or tryptophan. A D gene is named only where the DNA matches it firmly. Expanded clones are given a class, and other clones once, few, many or no size at all.

j_call: TRBJ1-5; d_call: NA; clone_size: few; cdr3_length: 17; v_call: TRBV6-2/TRBV6-3; cdr3_aa: CASSYFDGFGGNQPQHF
j_call: TRBJ2-1; d_call: NA; clone_size: NA; cdr3_length: 15; v_call: TRBV7-6; cdr3_aa: CASSPLSGPTNEQFF
j_call: TRBJ2-7; d_call: NA; clone_size: NA; cdr3_length: 11; v_call: TRBV27; cdr3_aa: CASAWGRQQYF
j_call: TRBJ2-2; d_call: NA; clone_size: NA; cdr3_length: 16; v_call: TRBV28; cdr3_aa: CASIFTGGAGTGELFF
j_call: TRBJ2-5; d_call: NA; clone_size: NA; cdr3_length: 12; v_call: TRBV12-3/TRBV12-4; cdr3_aa: CASSPPRETQYF
j_call: TRBJ1-1; d_call: NA; clone_size: NA; cdr3_length: 14; v_call: TRBV12-3/TRBV12-4; cdr3_aa: CASSLRQDWGEAFF
j_call: TRBJ2-1; d_call: TRBD2; clone_size: few; cdr3_length: 15; v_call: TRBV19; cdr3_aa: CASSPTSGSYNEQFF
j_call: TRBJ1-1; d_call: NA; clone_size: NA; cdr3_length: 14; v_call: TRBV7-6; cdr3_aa: CASSLLGRDTEAFF
j_call: TRBJ1-5; d_call: TRBD1; clone_size: many; cdr3_length: 14; v_call: TRBV7-8; cdr3_aa: CASSSRDRVQPQHF
j_call: TRBJ1-1; d_call: NA; clone_size: few; cdr3_length: 12; v_call: TRBV7-6; cdr3_aa: CASSPRESEAFF
j_call: TRBJ1-6; d_call: NA; clone_size: few; cdr3_length: 14; v_call: TRBV6-1; cdr3_aa: CASSPGQGGSPLHF
j_call: TRBJ1-3; d_call: TRBD1; clone_size: NA; cdr3_length: 17; v_call: TRBV12-5; cdr3_aa: CASGLALTGGSGNTIYF
j_call: TRBJ2-5; d_call: NA; clone_size: NA; cdr3_length: 11; v_call: TRBV7-2; cdr3_aa: CASRREETQYF
j_call: TRBJ2-7; d_call: NA; clone_size: few; cdr3_length: 14; v_call: TRBV7-2; cdr3_aa: CASSLRRVVHEQYF
j_call: TRBJ1-1; d_call: NA; clone_size: NA; cdr3_length: 16; v_call: TRBV7-8; cdr3_aa: CASSLTNPGVNTEAFF
j_call: TRBJ1-3; d_call: TRBD1; clone_size: many; cdr3_length: 16; v_call: TRBV6-6; cdr3_aa: CASSLGTGGSGNTIYF
j_call: TRBJ1-5; d_call: NA; clone_size: few; cdr3_length: 13; v_call: TRBV7-2; cdr3_aa: CASRRRGEEPQHF
j_call: TRBJ2-1; d_call: TRBD1; clone_size: NA; cdr3_length: 15; v_call: TRBV11-1; cdr3_aa: CASSFWTGSYNEQFF
j_call: TRBJ1-1; d_call: NA; clone_size: NA; cdr3_length: 13; v_call: TRBV4-3; cdr3_aa: CASSQDLRAGAFF
j_call: TRBJ2-3; d_call: NA; clone_size: few; cdr3_length: 15; v_call: TRBV7-2; cdr3_aa: CASSSYRAPTDTQYF
j_call: TRBJ2-1; d_call: NA; clone_size: few; cdr3_length: 10; v_call: TRBV28; cdr3_aa: CASSRFEQFF
j_call: TRBJ1-1; d_call: NA; clone_size: NA; cdr3_length: 12; v_call: TRBV27; cdr3_aa: CASSFVGAEAFF
j_call: TRBJ2-7; d_call: NA; clone_size: few; cdr3_length: 13; v_call: TRBV7-6; cdr3_aa: CASSTAETYEQYF
j_call: TRBJ2-7; d_call: NA; clone_size: NA; cdr3_length: 14; v_call: TRBV20-1; cdr3_aa: CSAKGRRDWYEQYF
j_call: TRBJ2-3; d_call: TRBD1; clone_size: many; cdr3_length: 14; v_call: TRBV4-1; cdr3_aa: CASSFRDREYTQYF
j_call: TRBJ1-2; d_call: TRBD1; clone_size: few; cdr3_length: 15; v_call: TRBV28; cdr3_aa: CASSPNRGWNYGYTF
j_call: TRBJ1-1; d_call: NA; clone_size: few; cdr3_length: 12; v_call: TRBV12-3/TRBV12-4; cdr3_aa: CASKAGSTEAFF
j_call: TRBJ2-1; d_call: TRBD2; clone_size: NA; cdr3_length: 15; v_call: TRBV7-9; cdr3_aa: CASRRTSGPLNEQFF
j_call: TRBJ2-3; d_call: NA; clone_size: NA; cdr3_length: 14; v_call: TRBV11-2; cdr3_aa: CASSQGGPPDTQYF
j_call: TRBJ2-1; d_call: NA; clone_size: NA; cdr3_length: 15; v_call: TRBV7-8; cdr3_aa: CASSLEGWGYNEQFF
j_call: TRBJ2-1; d_call: NA; clone_size: NA; cdr3_length: 13; v_call: TRBV7-6; cdr3_aa: CASSLRFGIEQFF
j_call: TRBJ1-2; d_call: TRBD1; clone_size: NA; cdr3_length: 15; v_call: TRBV9; cdr3_aa: CASSVIPGTGVGYTF
j_call: TRBJ1-2; d_call: NA; clone_size: NA; cdr3_length: 16; v_call: TRBV7-2; cdr3_aa: CASSLGTADKENGYTF
j_call: TRBJ2-5; d_call: TRBD2; clone_size: NA; cdr3_length: 18; v_call: TRBV12-3/TRBV12-4; cdr3_aa: CASTSRPSLAGGLRTQYF
j_call: TRBJ2-3; d_call: TRBD2; clone_size: few; cdr3_length: 17; v_call: TRBV7-2; cdr3_aa: CASSLEVPAGLTDTQYF
j_call: TRBJ2-7; d_call: TRBD2; clone_size: once; cdr3_length: 13; v_call: TRBV10-2; cdr3_aa: CASSERTSYEQYF
j_call: TRBJ1-1; d_call: NA; clone_size: NA; cdr3_length: 11; v_call: TRBV7-9; cdr3_aa: CAWGANTEAFF
j_call: TRBJ1-1; d_call: NA; clone_size: NA; cdr3_length: 12; v_call: TRBV12-3/TRBV12-4; cdr3_aa: CASRQANTEAFF
j_call: TRBJ2-1; d_call: TRBD2; clone_size: few; cdr3_length: 19; v_call: TRBV19; cdr3_aa: CASSTNDPVSGAPYNEQFF
j_call: TRBJ2-1; d_call: NA; clone_size: NA; cdr3_length: 18; v_call: TRBV7-3; cdr3_aa: CASSPGQGAGGSYNEQFF
j_call: TRBJ1-5; d_call: NA; clone_size: NA; cdr3_length: 14; v_call: TRBV7-6; cdr3_aa: CASSLGGWGQPQHF
j_call: TRBJ2-7; d_call: TRBD1; clone_size: NA; cdr3_length: 13; v_call: TRBV12-3/TRBV12-4; cdr3_aa: CASNPTGAYEQYF
j_call: TRBJ1-1; d_call: TRBD1; clone_size: NA; cdr3_length: 16; v_call: TRBV5-1; cdr3_aa: CASSLGTGGIGTEAFF
j_call: TRBJ2-1; d_call: TRBD2; clone_size: NA; cdr3_length: 17; v_call: TRBV7-9; cdr3_aa: CASSKTGTSGRYNEQFF
j_call: TRBJ1-5; d_call: TRBD1; clone_size: NA; cdr3_length: 16; v_call: TRBV27; cdr3_aa: CASSSSTGGGNQPQHF
j_call: TRBJ1-1; d_call: NA; clone_size: few; cdr3_length: 14; v_call: TRBV7-8; cdr3_aa: CASSFLQAQTEAFF
j_call: TRBJ2-7; d_call: TRBD2; clone_size: few; cdr3_length: 16; v_call: TRBV4-3; cdr3_aa: CASSPHFSGGADEQYF
j_call: TRBJ2-7; d_call: NA; clone_size: few; cdr3_length: 14; v_call: TRBV7-8; cdr3_aa: CASSRSVSSYEQYF
j_call: TRBJ2-5; d_call: TRBD2; clone_size: NA; cdr3_length: 13; v_call: TRBV7-6; cdr3_aa: CASSSSGGPVQYF
j_call: TRBJ2-7; d_call: NA; clone_size: NA; cdr3_length: 13; v_call: TRBV6-2/TRBV6-3; cdr3_aa: CASSYTENYEQYF
j_call: TRBJ2-1; d_call: NA; clone_size: few; cdr3_length: 13; v_call: TRBV7-9; cdr3_aa: CASSFTSYNEQFF
j_call: TRBJ1-5; d_call: NA; clone_size: few; cdr3_length: 16; v_call: TRBV4-3; cdr3_aa: CASSQNRELVNQPQHF
j_call: TRBJ1-2; d_call: NA; clone_size: NA; cdr3_length: 14; v_call: TRBV7-2; cdr3_aa: CASSFSTANYGYTF
j_call: TRBJ1-5; d_call: NA; clone_size: NA; cdr3_length: 15; v_call: TRBV28; cdr3_aa: CASSSRQPLGQPQHF